This TCR beta chain was sequenced in a study of graft-versus-host responses after intestinal transplantation. Overall study context: Anti-thymocyte globulin was used for induction in all recipients, who then took tacrolimus and steroids for approximately three years.

The ends lost 6 bases at V and 3 bases at J; junction bases unmatched: 14. Germline-derived CDR1 and CDR2 are SGHVS and FQNEAQ. This CDR3 has 16 amino acids. Regarding the study as a whole: Early post-transplant falls in HvG clones accompanied the peak levels of circulating GvH clones. Researchers found GvH clones in recipient marrow, and some showed up first in ileum or blood.

About this clone itself: Its antigen is unknown.

Some clones are missing from TCRdb's copy, which holds only in-frame ones; the method was immunoSEQ multiplex PCR. Of more than 95,000 clones in the sample, roughly 93% were seen once. This clonotype originated in a human donor who received an intestinal transplant. The starting material was unstimulated CD8+ T cells sorted from spleen or lymph node cells, obtained before intestinal transplant. This chain links TRBV7-8 with TRBJ2-7; 7 bases are a match to TRBD2. The CDR3: CASSSMGRVELYEQYF. CDR3 nucleotides: TGTGCCAGCAGTTCCATGGGGAGGGTAGAACTCTACGAGCAGTACTTC. Using reference TRBV7-8 and TRBJ2-7 for the parts outside the CDR3, the full variable domain is GAGVSQSPRYKVAKRGQDVALRCDPISGHVSLFWYQQALGQGPEFLTYFQNEAQLDKSGLPSDRFFAERPEGSVSTLKIQRTQQEDSAVYLCASSSMGRVELYEQYFGPGTRLTVT.